These 19 T cell receptor beta chains came from one sample sequenced in a study of blood T cell repertoires in COVID-19. Libraries were prepared by immunoSEQ multiplex PCR; TCRdb keeps only in-frame clonotypes and omits some of them. The sample includes around 380,000 clones, more than 65% of them seen just once. Sequenced input: peripheral blood. These receptors originate from a human donor with acute or convalescent COVID-19. The donor label of this sample is uncertain.

V gene TRBV5-1 combines with J gene TRBJ2-3, with 8 bases aligning to TRBD2. This CDR3 is built from 14 residues. Germline V gene data show CDR1 as SGHRS and CDR2 as YFSETQ. V lost 3 bases, J lost 5 bases, and 5 bases stayed unmatched. The CDR3 here is CASSSSGGLDTQYF. The DNA for the CDR3 is TGCGCCAGCAGCTCGAGCGGGGGATTAGATACGCAGTATTTT. Combining the CDR3 with reference TRBV5-1 and TRBJ2-3 gives the whole variable domain KAGVTQTPRYLIKTRGQQVTLSCSPISGHRSVSWYQQTPGQGLQFLFEYFSETQRNKGNFPGRFSGRQFSNSRSEMNVSTLELGDSALYLCASSSSGGLDTQYFGPGTRLTVL.

The chain employs TRBV18 and TRBJ1-1; no firm D call. The ends were cut back, 2 bases at V and 1 base at J, with 8 bases in the middle. This CDR3 has 14 residues. Germline values: CDR1 KGHSH, CDR2 LQKENI. The CDR3 loop is CASSPGRQNTEAFF. CDR3 nucleotide sequence: TGTGCCAGCTCACCAGGTCGACAGAACACTGAAGCTTTCTTT.

This sequence joins TRBV6-5 and TRBJ1-6; the match to TRBD1 covers 7 bases. The germline V gene has CDR1 MNHEY and CDR2 SVGAGI. The CDR3 length is 13 residues. With V trimmed by 6 bases and J by 9 bases, 5 bases remained unmatched. CDR3 in DNA: TGTGCCAGCAGCCGGACAGGAGTTTCACCCCTCCACTTT. Translating gives CASSRTGVSPLHF.

This clone was counted between two and nine times. The chain uses TRBV28 and TRBJ1-1, with D possibly being TRBD1 (5 bases). This CDR3 is built from 12 residues. Trimming shortened V by 3 bases and J by 9 bases, and 11 bases separated the two germline ends. Germline CDR1 MDHEN, CDR2 SYDVKM. CDR3 amino acids: CASSLGQSKAFF. Here the CDR3 DNA reads TGTGCCAGCAGTTTGGGGCAGTCGAAAGCTTTCTTT.

The chain employs TRBV2 and TRBJ2-3; a possible D gene is TRBD2 (5 bases). Trimming shortened V by 3 bases and J by 5 bases, and 9 bases separated the two germline ends. Germline V lookup: CDR1 SNHLY, CDR2 FYNNEI. The CDR3 length is 13 residues. The CDR3 DNA reads TGTGCCAGCAGTGACGAGGGAGAAGATACGCAGTATTTT. Protein product: CASSDEGEDTQYF.

This chain joins TRBV7-2 and TRBJ1-1, with a possible D match to TRBD1 (5 bases). CDR1 and CDR2 (germline): SGHTA, FQGNSA. This CDR3 is 15 amino acids long. V was cut by 5 bases and J by 4 bases, with 17 bases left in between. The CDR3 DNA follows: TGTGCCAGCAGCCAGGGTAGTGTCCAGGGCACTGAAGCTTTCTTT. Translation gives CASSQGSVQGTEAFF. The whole variable domain, remainder taken from reference TRBV7-2 and TRBJ1-1, is GAGVSQSPSNKVTEKGKDVELRCDPISGHTALYWYRQSLGQGLEFLIYFQGNSAPDKSGLPSDRFSAERTGGSVSTLTIQRTQQEDSAVYLCASSQGSVQGTEAFFGQGTRLTVV.

V is TRBV18 and J is TRBJ2-1, with D possibly TRBD1 on 5 matching bases. The CDR3 loop spans 14 amino acids. Germline V gives CDR1 KGHSH, CDR2 LQKENI. V shed 2 bases and J shed 6 bases, with 11 bases lying between them. The CDR3 DNA reads as TGTGCCAGCTCACCAACGCAGGGTGGCAATGAGCAGTTCTTC. Amino acid sequence: CASSPTQGGNEQFF. The variable domain in full, completed from reference TRBV18 and TRBJ2-1, reads NAGVMQNPRHLVRRRGQEARLRCSPMKGHSHVYWYRQLPEEGLKFMVYLQKENIIDESGMPKERFSAEFPKEGPSILRIQQVVRGDSAAYFCASSPTQGGNEQFFGPGTRLTVL.

The V gene is TRBV5-6, the J gene TRBJ1-4, with D perhaps matching TRBD1 (6 bases). Germline values: CDR1 SGHDT, CDR2 YYEEEE. V lost 3 bases and J lost 0, with 12 bases in between. The CDR3 is made up of 16 amino acids. The CDR3 coding sequence is TGTGCCAGCAGCTCAGTTACAGGGTCAACTAATGAAAAACTGTTTTTT. It yields the protein CASSSVTGSTNEKLFF.

The V gene is TRBV10-2, the J gene TRBJ2-7; 13 bases align to TRBD2. CDR1 WSHSY and CDR2 SAAADI come from the germline V gene. The CDR3 sequence is 14 residues long. The J segment lost 4 bases and the V segment lost 6 bases, leaving 3 bases of the junction unmatched. CDR3 sequence: CASRGLAGWYEQYF. In DNA, the CDR3 is TGCGCCAGCAGGGGACTAGCGGGATGGTACGAGCAGTACTTC.

The J gene is TRBJ2-1, the V gene TRBV28; tentatively, D is TRBD1 (5 bases). CDR1 is MDHEN and CDR2 is SYDVKM in the germline V gene. This CDR3 region has 13 residues. The V end lost 10 bases, the J end lost 0 bases, and 10 bases lay between the germline ends. Written as DNA, the CDR3 is TGTGCCACTAGGGGTGTCTCCTACAATGAGCAGTTCTTC. Translating gives CATRGVSYNEQFF. The variable domain in full, completed from reference TRBV28 and TRBJ2-1, reads DVKVTQSSRYLVKRTGEKVFLECVQDMDHENMFWYRQDPGLGLRLIYFSYDVKMKEKGDIPEGYSVSREKKERFSLILESASTNQTSMYLCATRGVSYNEQFFGPGTRLTVL.

The chain joins TRBV29-1 to TRBJ1-2; 11 positions agree with TRBD1. Unmatched junction bases numbered 5, after V lost 7 bases and J lost 1 base. Germline CDR1 is SQVTM and CDR2 is ANQGSEA. The CDR3 length is 14 residues. CDR3 sequence reads: CSGYGTGGNYGYTF. CDR3 in DNA: TGCAGCGGCTACGGGACAGGGGGTAACTATGGCTACACCTTC.

The chain employs TRBV6-5 and TRBJ1-3, with 7 bases aligning to TRBD1. The CDR3 loop spans 14 amino acids. The V segment lost 7 bases and the J segment 3 bases; nucleotides outside the gene matches: 6. The germline V gene encodes CDR1 MNHEY and CDR2 SVGAGI. CDR3 in amino acids: CASTEGARGNTIYF. CDR3 in DNA: TGTGCCAGCACGGAGGGGGCGCGTGGAAACACCATATATTTT.

The J gene is TRBJ1-1, the V gene TRBV5-1; D possibly corresponds to TRBD1 (5 bases). With 6 bases removed from V and 0 bases from J, the gap between germline ends came to 15 bases. CDR1 and CDR2 (germline): SGHRS, YFSETQ. The CDR3 loop spans 15 amino acids. The CDR3 region has the DNA TGCGCCAGCACTGGGCAGGGCGTATTGAACACTGAAGCTTTCTTT. The encoded protein is CASTGQGVLNTEAFF.

The V call is TRBV6-1, the J call TRBJ2-7, with 7 bases aligning to TRBD1. The V and J ends lost 1 base and 1 base, in that order; junction bases with no gene match: 4. Germline values: CDR1 MNHNS, CDR2 SASEGT. The CDR3 loop spans 15 amino acids. The CDR3 spells CASSEGAGGSYEQYF. CDR3 DNA: TGTGCCAGCAGTGAAGGGGCAGGGGGATCCTACGAGCAGTACTTC.

J is TRBJ1-3 and V is TRBV18; 8 positions agree with TRBD1. CDR3 length equals 16 residues. Germline CDR1 reads KGHSH; CDR2 reads LQKENI. V lost 0 bases to trimming and J lost 8 bases; unmatched junction nucleotides: 9. The CDR3 reads CASSPPRQGAWDTIYF. CDR3 DNA sequence: TGTGCCAGCTCACCACCGAGGCAGGGGGCTTGGGACACCATATATTTT.

This chain links TRBV30 with TRBJ2-7; D is perhaps TRBD1 (5 bases). Germline CDR1 GTSNPN, CDR2 SVGIG (reference sequence). V dropped 4 bases and J dropped 4 bases, with 14 bases sitting between them. This CDR3 has 13 amino acids. The CDR3 coding sequence is TGTGCCTGGACTCACGAGGCAGGGTACGAGCAGTACTTC. Protein sequence: CAWTHEAGYEQYF.

V gene TRBV6-5 combines with J gene TRBJ1-1; D call uncertain. Trimming took 6 bases from V and 2 from J, leaving 7 bases between them. CDR3 length: 12 amino acids. The germline CDR1 and CDR2 sequences are MNHEY and SVGAGI. This chain's CDR3 is CASRTRNTEAFF. As DNA, the CDR3 is TGTGCCAGCAGAACACGAAACACTGAAGCTTTCTTT.

The gene calls are TRBV18 and TRBJ2-4; maybe TRBD2 (6 bases). In germline, CDR1 is KGHSH, CDR2 LQKENI. The length of the CDR3 is 15 residues. The V gene lost 4 bases and the J gene lost 1 base, with 11 bases spanning the gap. The CDR3 DNA follows: TGTGCCAGCTCACGGGGGGTCGGGGCCAAAAACATTCAGTACTTC. It specifies CASSRGVGAKNIQYF.

CDR3 loop: CASGRDRDCYGYTF. DNA for the CDR3: TGTGCCAGCGGCCGGGACAGGGATTGCTATGGCTACACCTTC. The chain links TRBV7-6 to TRBJ1-2; 9 nucleotides match TRBD1. The CDR3 has 14 amino acids. The trim removed 8 bases at V and 4 bases at J, leaving 8 bases unmatched. CDR1 is SGHVS, CDR2 FNYEAQ, per germline. Combining the CDR3 with reference TRBV7-6 and TRBJ1-2 gives the whole variable domain GAGVSQSPRYKVTKRGQDVALRCDPISGHVSLYWYRQALGQGPEFLTYFNYEAQQDKSGLPNDRFSAERPEGSISTLTIQRTEQRDSAMYRCASGRDRDCYGYTFGSGTRLTVV.